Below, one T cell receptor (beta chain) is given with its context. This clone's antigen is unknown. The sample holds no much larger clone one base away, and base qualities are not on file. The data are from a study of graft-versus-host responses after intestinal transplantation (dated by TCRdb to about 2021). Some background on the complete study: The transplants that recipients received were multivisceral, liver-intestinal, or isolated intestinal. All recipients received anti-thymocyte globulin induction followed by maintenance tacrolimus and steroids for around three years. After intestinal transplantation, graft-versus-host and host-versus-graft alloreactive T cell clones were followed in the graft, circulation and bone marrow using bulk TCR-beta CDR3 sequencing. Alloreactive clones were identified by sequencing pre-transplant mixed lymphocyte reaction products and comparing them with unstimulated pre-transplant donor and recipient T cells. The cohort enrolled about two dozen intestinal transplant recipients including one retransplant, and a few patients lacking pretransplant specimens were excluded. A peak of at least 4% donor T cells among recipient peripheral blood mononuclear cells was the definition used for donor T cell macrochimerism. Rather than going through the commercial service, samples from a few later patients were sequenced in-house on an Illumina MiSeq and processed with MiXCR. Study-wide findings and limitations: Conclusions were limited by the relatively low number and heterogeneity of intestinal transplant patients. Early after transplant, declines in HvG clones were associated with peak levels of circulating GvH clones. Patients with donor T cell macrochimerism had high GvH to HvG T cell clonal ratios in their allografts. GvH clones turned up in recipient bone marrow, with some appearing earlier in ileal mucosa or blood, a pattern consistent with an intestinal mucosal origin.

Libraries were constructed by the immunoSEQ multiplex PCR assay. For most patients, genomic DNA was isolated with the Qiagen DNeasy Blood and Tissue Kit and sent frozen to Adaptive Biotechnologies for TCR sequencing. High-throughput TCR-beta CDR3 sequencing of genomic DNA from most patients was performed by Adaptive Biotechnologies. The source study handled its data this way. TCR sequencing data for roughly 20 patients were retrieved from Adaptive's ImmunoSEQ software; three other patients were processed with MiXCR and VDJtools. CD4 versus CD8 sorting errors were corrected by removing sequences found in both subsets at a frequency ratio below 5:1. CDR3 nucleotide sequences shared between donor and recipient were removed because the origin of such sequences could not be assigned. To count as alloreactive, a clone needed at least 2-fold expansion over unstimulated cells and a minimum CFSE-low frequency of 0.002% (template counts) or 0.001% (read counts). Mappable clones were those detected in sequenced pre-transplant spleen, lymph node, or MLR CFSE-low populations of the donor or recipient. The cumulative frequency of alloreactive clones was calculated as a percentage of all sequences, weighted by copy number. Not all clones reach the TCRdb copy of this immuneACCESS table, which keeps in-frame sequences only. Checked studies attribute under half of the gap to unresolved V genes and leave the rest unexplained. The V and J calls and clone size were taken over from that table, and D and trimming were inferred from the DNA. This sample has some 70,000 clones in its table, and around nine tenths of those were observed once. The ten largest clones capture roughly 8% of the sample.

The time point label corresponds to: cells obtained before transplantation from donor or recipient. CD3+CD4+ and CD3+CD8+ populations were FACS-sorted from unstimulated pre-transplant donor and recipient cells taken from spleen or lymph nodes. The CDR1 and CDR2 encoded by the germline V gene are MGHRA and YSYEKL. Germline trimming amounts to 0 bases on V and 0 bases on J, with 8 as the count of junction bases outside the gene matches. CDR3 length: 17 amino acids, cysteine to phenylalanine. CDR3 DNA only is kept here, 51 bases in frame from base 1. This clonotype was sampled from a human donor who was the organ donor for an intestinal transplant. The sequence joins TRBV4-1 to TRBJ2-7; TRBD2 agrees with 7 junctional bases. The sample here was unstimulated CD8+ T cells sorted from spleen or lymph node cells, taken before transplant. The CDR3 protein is CASSQDPLGGGSYEQYF. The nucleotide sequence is TGCGCCAGCAGCCAAGATCCCCTGGGGGGGGGCTCCTACGAGCAGTACTTC.